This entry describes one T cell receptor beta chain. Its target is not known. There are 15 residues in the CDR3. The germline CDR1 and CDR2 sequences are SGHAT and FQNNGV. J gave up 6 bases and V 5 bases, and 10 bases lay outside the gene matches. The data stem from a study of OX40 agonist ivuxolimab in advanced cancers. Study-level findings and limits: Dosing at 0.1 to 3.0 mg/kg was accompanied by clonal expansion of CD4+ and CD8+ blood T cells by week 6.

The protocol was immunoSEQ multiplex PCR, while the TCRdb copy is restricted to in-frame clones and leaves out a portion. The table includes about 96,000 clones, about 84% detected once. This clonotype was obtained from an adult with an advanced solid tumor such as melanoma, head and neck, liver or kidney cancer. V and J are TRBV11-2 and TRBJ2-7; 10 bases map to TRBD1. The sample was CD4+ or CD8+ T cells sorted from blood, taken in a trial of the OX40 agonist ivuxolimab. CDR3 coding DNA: TGTGCCAGCAGCCCACCGGGACAGGGGTTCAGCGAGCAGTACTTC. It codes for CASSPPGQGFSEQYF. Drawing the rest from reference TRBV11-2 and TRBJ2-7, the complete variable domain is EAGVAQSPRYKIIEKRQSVAFWCNPISGHATLYWYQQILGQGPKLLIQFQNNGVVDDSQLPKDRFSAERLKGVDSTLKIQPAKLEDSAVYLCASSPPGQGFSEQYFGPGTRLTVT.